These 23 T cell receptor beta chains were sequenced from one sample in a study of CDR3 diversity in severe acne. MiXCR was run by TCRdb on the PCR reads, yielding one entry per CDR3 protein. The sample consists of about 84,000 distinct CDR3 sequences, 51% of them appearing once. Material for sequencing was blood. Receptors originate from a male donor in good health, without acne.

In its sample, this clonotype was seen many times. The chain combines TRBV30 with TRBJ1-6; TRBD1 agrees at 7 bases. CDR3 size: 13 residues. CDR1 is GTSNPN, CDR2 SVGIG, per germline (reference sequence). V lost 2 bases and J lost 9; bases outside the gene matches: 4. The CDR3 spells CAWSHRGSSPLHF. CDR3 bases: TGTGCCTGGAGTCACAGGGGAAGTTCACCCCTCCACTTT.

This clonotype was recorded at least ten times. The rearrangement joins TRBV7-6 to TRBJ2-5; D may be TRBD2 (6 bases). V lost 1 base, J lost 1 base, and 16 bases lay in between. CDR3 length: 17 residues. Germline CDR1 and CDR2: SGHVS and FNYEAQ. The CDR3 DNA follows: TGTGCCAGCAGCTTAGGCGCATTTGGGGGAGGCCAAGAGACCCAGTACTTC. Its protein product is CASSLGAFGGGQETQYF. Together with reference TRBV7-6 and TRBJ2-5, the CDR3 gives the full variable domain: GAGVSQSPRYKVTKRGQDVALRCDPISGHVSLYWYRQALGQGPEFLTYFNYEAQQDKSGLPNDRFSAERPEGSISTLTIQRTEQRDSAMYRCASSLGAFGGGQETQYFGPGTRLLVL.

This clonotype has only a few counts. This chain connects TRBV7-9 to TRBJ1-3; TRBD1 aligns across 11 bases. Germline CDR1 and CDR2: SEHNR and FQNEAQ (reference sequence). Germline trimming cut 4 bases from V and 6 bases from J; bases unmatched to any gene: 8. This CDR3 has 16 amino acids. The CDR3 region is CASSYGQGAKLNTIYF. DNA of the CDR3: TGTGCCAGCAGCTACGGACAGGGGGCGAAATTAAACACCATATATTTT.

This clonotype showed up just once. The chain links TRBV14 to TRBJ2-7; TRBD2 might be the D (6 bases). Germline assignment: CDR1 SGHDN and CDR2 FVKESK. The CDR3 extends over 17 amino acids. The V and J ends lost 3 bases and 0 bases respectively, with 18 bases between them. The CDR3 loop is CASSQGGAPPCSYEQYF. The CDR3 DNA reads TGTGCCAGCAGCCAGGGGGGTGCACCTCCGTGCTCCTACGAGCAGTACTTC. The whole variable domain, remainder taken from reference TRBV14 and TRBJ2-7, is EAGVTQFPSHSVIEKGQTVTLRCDPISGHDNLYWYRRVMGKEIKFLLHFVKESKQDESGMPNNRFLAERTGGTYSTLKVQPAELEDSGVYFCASSQGGAPPCSYEQYFGPGTRLTVT.

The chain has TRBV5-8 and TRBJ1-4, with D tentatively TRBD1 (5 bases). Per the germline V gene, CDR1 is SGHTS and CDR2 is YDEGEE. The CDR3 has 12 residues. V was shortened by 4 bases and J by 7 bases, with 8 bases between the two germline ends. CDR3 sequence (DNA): TGTGCCAGCAGCGGGGACGGTGAAAAACTGTTTTTT. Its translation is CASSGDGEKLFF.

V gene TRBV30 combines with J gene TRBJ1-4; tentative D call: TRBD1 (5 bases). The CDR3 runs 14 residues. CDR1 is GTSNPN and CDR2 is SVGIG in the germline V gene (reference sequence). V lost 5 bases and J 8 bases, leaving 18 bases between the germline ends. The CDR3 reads CAWASEGLGEKLFF. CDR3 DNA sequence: TGTGCCTGGGCCTCCGAGGGGTTAGGGGAAAAACTGTTTTTT.

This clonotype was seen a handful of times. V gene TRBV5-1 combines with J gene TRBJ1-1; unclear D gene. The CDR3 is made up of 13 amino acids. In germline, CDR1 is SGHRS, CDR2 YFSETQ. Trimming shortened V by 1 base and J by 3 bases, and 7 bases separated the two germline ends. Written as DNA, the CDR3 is TGCGCCAGCAGCTTGTATATGGACACTGAAGCTTTCTTT. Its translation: CASSLYMDTEAFF.

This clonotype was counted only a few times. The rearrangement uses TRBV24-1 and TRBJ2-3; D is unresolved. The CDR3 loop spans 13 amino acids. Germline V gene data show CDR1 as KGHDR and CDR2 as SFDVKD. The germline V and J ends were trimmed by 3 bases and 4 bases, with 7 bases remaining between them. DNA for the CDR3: TGTGCCACCAGTGATCCCCCGTCAGATACGCAGTATTTT. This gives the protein CATSDPPSDTQYF.

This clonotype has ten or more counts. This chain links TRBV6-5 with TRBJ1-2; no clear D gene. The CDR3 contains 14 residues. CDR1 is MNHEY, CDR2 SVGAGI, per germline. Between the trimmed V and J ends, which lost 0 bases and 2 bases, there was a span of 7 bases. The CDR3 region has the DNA TGTGCCAGCAGTTACTCGGAAGGGAACTATGGCTACACCTTC. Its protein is CASSYSEGNYGYTF.

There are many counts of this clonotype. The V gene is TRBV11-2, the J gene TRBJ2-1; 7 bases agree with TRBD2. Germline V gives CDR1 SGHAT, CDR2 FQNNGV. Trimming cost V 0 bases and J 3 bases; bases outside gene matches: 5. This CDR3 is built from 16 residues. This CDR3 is CASSLEGTTYYNEQFF. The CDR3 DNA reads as TGTGCCAGCAGCTTAGAAGGGACTACCTACTACAATGAGCAGTTCTTC.

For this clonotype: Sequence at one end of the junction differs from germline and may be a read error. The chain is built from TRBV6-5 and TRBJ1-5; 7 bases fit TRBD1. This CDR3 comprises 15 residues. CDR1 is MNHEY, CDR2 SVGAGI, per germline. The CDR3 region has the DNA TGCGCCAGCGGCCCCGACAGGGAACGGGGTCAGCCCCAGCATTTT. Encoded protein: CASGPDRERGQPQHF.

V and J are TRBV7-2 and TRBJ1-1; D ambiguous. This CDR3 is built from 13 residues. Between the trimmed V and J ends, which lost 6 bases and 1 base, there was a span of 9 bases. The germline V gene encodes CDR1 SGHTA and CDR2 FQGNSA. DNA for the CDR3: TGTGCCAGCAGATACGACACGAACACTGAAGCTTTCTTT. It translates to CASRYDTNTEAFF.

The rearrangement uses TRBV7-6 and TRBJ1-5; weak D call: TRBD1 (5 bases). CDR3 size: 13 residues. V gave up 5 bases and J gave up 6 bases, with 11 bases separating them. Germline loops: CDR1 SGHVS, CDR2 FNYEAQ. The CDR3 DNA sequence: TGTGCCAGCAGCGGGGGAGGGGCTCAGCCCCAGCATTTT. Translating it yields CASSGGGAQPQHF.

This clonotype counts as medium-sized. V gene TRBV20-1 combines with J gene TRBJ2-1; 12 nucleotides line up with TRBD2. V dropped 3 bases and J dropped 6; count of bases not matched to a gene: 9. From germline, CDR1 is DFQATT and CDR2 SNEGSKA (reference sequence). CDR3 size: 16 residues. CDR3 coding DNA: TGCAGTGCTAGGAGGACTAGCGGGGAATTTGTCAATGAGCAGTTCTTC. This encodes CSARRTSGEFVNEQFF.

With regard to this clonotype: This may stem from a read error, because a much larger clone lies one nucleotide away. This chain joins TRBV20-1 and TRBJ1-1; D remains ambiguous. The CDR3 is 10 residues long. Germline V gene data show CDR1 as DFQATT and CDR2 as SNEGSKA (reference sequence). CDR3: CGAEDDGAFF. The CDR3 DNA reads TGCGGTGCTGAAGACGATGGGGCTTTCTTT.

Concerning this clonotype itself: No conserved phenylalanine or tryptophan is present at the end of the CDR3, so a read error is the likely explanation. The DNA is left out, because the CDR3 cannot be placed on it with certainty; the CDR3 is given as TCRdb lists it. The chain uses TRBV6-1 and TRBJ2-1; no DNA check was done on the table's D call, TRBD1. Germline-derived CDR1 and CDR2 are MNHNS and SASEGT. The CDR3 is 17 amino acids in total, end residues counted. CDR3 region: CASSESVGAIYGYAFGS.

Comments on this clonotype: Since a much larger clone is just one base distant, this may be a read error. The CDR3 here is CASSLDAEPTGELFF. DNA of the CDR3: TGTGCCAGCAGCTTAGACGCGGAGCCCACCGGGGAGCTGTTTTTT. V is TRBV7-9 and J is TRBJ2-2; D is unresolved. Deletions cut 1 base from V and 4 bases from J, with 10 bases between. The CDR3 extends over 15 amino acids. Germline CDR1 SEHNR, CDR2 FQNEAQ (reference sequence).

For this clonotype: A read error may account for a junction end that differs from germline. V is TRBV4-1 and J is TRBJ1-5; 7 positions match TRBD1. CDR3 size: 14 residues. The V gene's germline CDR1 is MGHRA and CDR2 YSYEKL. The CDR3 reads CASSQTGGNQPQHF. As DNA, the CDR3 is TGTGCCAGCAGCCAAACAGGGGGCAATCAGCCCCAGCATTTT.

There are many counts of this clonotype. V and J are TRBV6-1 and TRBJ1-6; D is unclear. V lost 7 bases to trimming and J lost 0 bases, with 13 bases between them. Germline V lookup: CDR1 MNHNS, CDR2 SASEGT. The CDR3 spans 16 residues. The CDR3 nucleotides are TGTGCCAGCATTCCGGACGGAAGCTCCTATAATTCACCCCTCCACTTT. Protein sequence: CASIPDGSSYNSPLHF.

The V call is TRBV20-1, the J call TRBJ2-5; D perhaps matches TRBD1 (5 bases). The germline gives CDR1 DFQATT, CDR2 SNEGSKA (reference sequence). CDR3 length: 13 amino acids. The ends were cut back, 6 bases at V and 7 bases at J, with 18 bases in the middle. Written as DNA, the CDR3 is TGCAGTGCATTCCTGGGGCAGGGAAGGACCCAGTACTTC. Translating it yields CSAFLGQGRTQYF.

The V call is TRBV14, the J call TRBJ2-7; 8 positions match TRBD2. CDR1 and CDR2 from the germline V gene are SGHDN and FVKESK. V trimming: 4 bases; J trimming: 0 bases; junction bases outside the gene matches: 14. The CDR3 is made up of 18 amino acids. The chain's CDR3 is CASSLSGIAPPCSYEQYF. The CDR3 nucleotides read TGTGCCAGCAGCCTTAGCGGGATTGCACCTCCGTGCTCCTACGAGCAGTACTTC.

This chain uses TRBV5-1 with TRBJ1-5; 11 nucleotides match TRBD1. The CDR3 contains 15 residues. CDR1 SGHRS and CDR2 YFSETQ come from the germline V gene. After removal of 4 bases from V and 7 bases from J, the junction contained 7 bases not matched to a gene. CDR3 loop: CASSQGQGARQPQHF. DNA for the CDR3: TGCGCCAGCAGCCAAGGACAGGGGGCAAGGCAGCCCCAGCATTTT.

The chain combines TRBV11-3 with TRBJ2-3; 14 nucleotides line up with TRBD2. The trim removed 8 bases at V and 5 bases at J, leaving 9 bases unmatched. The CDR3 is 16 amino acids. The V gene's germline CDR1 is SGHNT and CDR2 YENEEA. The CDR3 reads CASSTGLAGVRDTQYF. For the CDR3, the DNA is TGTGCCAGCTCAACGGGACTAGCGGGAGTTAGAGATACGCAGTATTTT.